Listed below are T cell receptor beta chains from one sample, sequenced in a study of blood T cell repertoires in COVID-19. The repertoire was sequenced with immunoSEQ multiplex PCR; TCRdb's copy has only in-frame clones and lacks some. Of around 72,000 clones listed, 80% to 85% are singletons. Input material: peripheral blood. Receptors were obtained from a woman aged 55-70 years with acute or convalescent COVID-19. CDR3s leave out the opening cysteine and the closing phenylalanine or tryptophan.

ASSTAGKSYEQY	TRBJ2-7	TRBV5-1
ASSLESDMNTEAF	TRBJ1-1	TRBV11-2
AWSLGQGPRGYT	TRBJ1-2	TRBV30
ASSTGLGGT	TRBJ1-2	TRBV6-5
ASSDSIGTTREKLF	TRBJ1-4	TRBV5-1
ASSQGAPSATGELF	TRBJ2-2	TRBV3-1/TRBV3-2
ASSQRLGLAGVLF	TRBJ2-1	TRBV3-1/TRBV3-2
ASSVASRSQETQY	TRBJ2-5	TRBV9
ASKGQGGGYTEAF	TRBJ1-1	TRBV2
ASSLALAQNTQY	TRBJ2-3	TRBV5-1
ASSLLLSGANVLT	TRBJ2-6	TRBV11-2
AWKSGGANEKLF	TRBJ1-4	TRBV30
AISDAGQGANEQY	TRBJ2-7	TRBV10-3
ASRNRDSYNSPLH	TRBJ1-6	TRBV6-5
ASSLPSADTQY	TRBJ2-3	TRBV5-4
ASGGTGDDTGELF	TRBJ2-2	TRBV2
ASSLRQSRDEQY	TRBJ2-7	TRBV5-1
ASSQAPSGRTSTDTQY	TRBJ2-3	TRBV4-2
ASSGTGIPEAF	TRBJ1-1	TRBV5-4
ASSQVRGSYEQY	TRBJ2-7	TRBV4-2
ASSLTAVAGADNEQF	TRBJ2-1	TRBV7-3
ASSLQGVDGDTQY	TRBJ2-3	TRBV5-1
ASSIGQGIYEQY	TRBJ2-7	TRBV5-1
ASSYLVSYTEAF	TRBJ1-1	TRBV6-5
ASSNLRGRAF	TRBJ1-1	TRBV6-5
ASSPRQGTSEKLF	TRBJ1-4	TRBV7-7
ASTSGDNQPQH	TRBJ1-5	TRBV2
SVVQRGNTGELF	TRBJ2-2	TRBV29-1
ASSQGTRYGYT	TRBJ1-2	TRBV3-1/TRBV3-2
ASSVARIVRGPRYEQY	TRBJ2-7	TRBV9
ASSQGRGGYNEQF	TRBJ2-1	TRBV4-1
ASSGVAGVYNEQF	TRBJ2-1	TRBV5-1
ASSYGFRGSGNTIY	TRBJ1-3	TRBV6-5
ASSLSGPGGANNYGYT	TRBJ1-2	TRBV27
ASSQEPGKWNQPQH	TRBJ1-5	TRBV4-1
ATSERGAENIQY	TRBJ2-4	TRBV24-1
ASTGGGSLEQY	TRBJ2-7	TRBV12-3/TRBV12-4
ASSNRDRNNSPLH	TRBJ1-6	TRBV18
ASSNRGSVSGELF	TRBJ2-2	TRBV19
ASSLTGFQAPQPQH	TRBJ1-5	TRBV7-9